The sequence of this T cell receptor beta chain was determined in a study of CD4 T cells in relation to SARS-CoV-2 and coronaviruses. Study at large: Shared crossreactive spike epitopes were mapped to their HLA restriction.

The CDR3 runs to 16 residues. The V end lost 0 bases, the J end lost 0 bases, and 8 bases lay between the germline ends. CDR1 is SGHTA and CDR2 is FQGTGA in the germline V gene. Uncultured naive and memory CD4+ T cells supplied DNA for deep TCR-beta sequencing. Only in-frame clones appear in the TCRdb table, and some are missing; sequencing was by immunoSEQ multiplex PCR. The sample lists around 70,000 clones, about 90% seen once, with 1.6% in the top ten. CD4+ T cells from unexposed donors were obtained before the COVID-19 pandemic (2011-2018). The gene calls are TRBV7-3 and TRBJ2-2, with D possibly being TRBD2 (5 bases). The sample taken for sequencing was memory CD4+ T cells from PBMCs. This TCR came from a human donor in good health. The DNA of the CDR3 is TGTGCCAGCAGCTTAACGCTAGCAGCGAACACCGGGGAGCTGTTTTTT. It yields the protein CASSLTLAANTGELFF.